This passage covers 11 T cell receptor beta chains from one sample sequenced in a study of beta chain features in type 1 diabetes. The study's findings and limits: When Type 1 diabetes patients were examined, their TCRB CDR3s proved moderately but significantly shorter in all four CD4+ subsets.

These receptors are not linked to any known antigen. Every bit of the isolated RNA underwent reverse transcription, so sequencing read expressed TCRB transcripts. Assay: immunoSEQ multiplex PCR; the TCRdb copy retains only in-frame clones and omits some. The table lists 200,000 to 300,000 clones, over 20% of them singletons. The source material was naive CD4+ T cells from blood. Receptor source: a woman between 40 and 55 years old with type 1 diabetes.

The J gene is TRBJ1-5, the V gene TRBV15, with 7 bases that match TRBD1. V shed 5 bases, J shed 6 bases, and the junction held 4 bases outside the gene matches. The CDR3 runs to 13 residues. CDR1 LNHNV and CDR2 YYDKDF come from the germline V gene (reference sequence). CDR3 nucleotide sequence: TGTGCCACCAGCGCGAACAGGGGTCAGCCCCAGCATTTT. Amino acids: CATSANRGQPQHF.

This clone has only a few counts. V usage is TRBV7-2 and J usage is TRBJ2-5; maybe TRBD2 (6 bases). The CDR3 loop spans 16 amino acids. The V gene lost 5 bases and the J gene lost 2 bases, with 18 bases spanning the gap. Germline lookup yields CDR1 SGHTA and CDR2 FQGNSA. The CDR3 sequence is CASSPHGGTVQETQYF. The CDR3 DNA follows: TGTGCCAGCAGCCCCCATGGAGGGACGGTACAAGAGACCCAGTACTTC. The whole variable domain, filled in from reference TRBV7-2 and TRBJ2-5, reads GAGVSQSPSNKVTEKGKDVELRCDPISGHTALYWYRQSLGQGLEFLIYFQGNSAPDKSGLPSDRFSAERTGGSVSTLTIQRTQQEDSAVYLCASSPHGGTVQETQYFGPGTRLLVL.

The V and J genes are TRBV9 and TRBJ2-3; D is unresolved. Germline V gives CDR1 SGDLS, CDR2 YYNGEE. The CDR3 loop spans 13 amino acids. The ends were cut back, 0 bases at V and 6 bases at J, with 8 bases in the middle. The CDR3 region has the DNA TGTGCCAGCAGCGTAGCTGTTCTGGATACGCAGTATTTT. Protein sequence: CASSVAVLDTQYF.

J is TRBJ2-7 and V is TRBV7-9, with 14 bases matching TRBD2. The germline gives CDR1 SEHNR, CDR2 FQNEAQ (reference sequence). The CDR3 is made up of 15 amino acids. V lost 5 bases and J lost 5; bases outside the gene matches: 5. The CDR3 reads CASSPPGLAGDEQYF. The DNA for the CDR3 is TGTGCCAGCAGCCCCCCGGGACTAGCGGGAGACGAGCAGTACTTC.

This clone was detected only a few times. The chain has TRBV15 and TRBJ2-7; weak D call: TRBD1 (5 bases). Germline CDR1 reads LNHNV; CDR2 reads YYDKDF (reference sequence). V was cut by 0 bases and J by 3 bases, with 12 bases left in between. The CDR3 sequence is 15 residues long. CDR3 DNA sequence: TGTGCCACCAGCAGAGAGACAGCGACCATCTACGAGCAGTACTTC. Translated, it gives CATSRETATIYEQYF.

V is TRBV7-2 and J is TRBJ1-2; D is undetermined. From germline, CDR1 is SGHTA and CDR2 FQGNSA. The length of the CDR3 is 11 residues. The germline V and J ends were trimmed by 9 bases and 4 bases, with 9 bases remaining between them. CDR3 in DNA: TGTGCCAGTCTGTGGGCCTATGGCTACACCTTC. Protein sequence: CASLWAYGYTF. The full variable domain, with the rest looked up from reference TRBV7-2 and TRBJ1-2, is GAGVSQSPSNKVTEKGKDVELRCDPISGHTALYWYRQSLGQGLEFLIYFQGNSAPDKSGLPSDRFSAERTGGSVSTLTIQRTQQEDSAVYLCASLWAYGYTFGSGTRLTVV.

Remarks on this clone: The DNA is omitted, as the CDR3 cannot be located on it reliably, and the CDR3 follows TCRdb's listing. This chain joins TRBV29-1 and TRBJ2-1; the table's D call, TRBD2, was not checked against the DNA. Germline CDR1 SQVTM, CDR2 ANQGSEA. The CDR3 numbers 13 amino acids, ends counted. The CDR3 is CSVEVGAGSEPFF.

The J gene is TRBJ2-7, the V gene TRBV7-6, with TRBD2 identical over 8 bases. CDR1 and CDR2 from the germline V gene are SGHVS and FNYEAQ. V lost 0 bases, J lost 2 bases, and 9 bases stayed unmatched. The CDR3 has 17 residues. CDR3 region: CASSLAPGGVMAYEQYF. The CDR3 region has the DNA TGTGCCAGCAGCTTAGCCCCGGGGGGGGTGATGGCCTACGAGCAGTACTTC.

There are a few counts of this clone. The rearrangement joins TRBV28 to TRBJ2-1; D ambiguous. The CDR3 runs to 11 residues. Germline CDR1 and CDR2: MDHEN and SYDVKM. V lost 5 bases, J lost 10 bases, and 9 bases lay in between. For the CDR3, the DNA is TGTGCCAGCAGTGTCCCCTTGGAGCAGTTCTTC. It codes for CASSVPLEQFF.

The chain links TRBV18 to TRBJ2-3; the match to TRBD2 covers 9 bases. The germline CDR1 and CDR2 sequences are KGHSH and LQKENI. Losses at the gene ends were 1 base for V and 5 bases for J; bases not matched to a gene: 7. This CDR3 is built from 16 residues. In DNA, the CDR3 is TGTGCCAGCTCACCACGCGCGGGAGGGCCAGGAGATACGCAGTATTTT. As protein: CASSPRAGGPGDTQYF.

The chain links TRBV19 to TRBJ2-4; perhaps TRBD1 as D (5 bases). This CDR3 is built from 15 residues. V dropped 3 bases and J dropped 2 bases, with 11 bases sitting between them. Germline V gene lookup returns CDR1 LNHDA and CDR2 SQIVND (reference sequence). The CDR3 sequence: CASSMIQGTKNIQYF. Written as DNA, the CDR3 is TGTGCCAGTAGTATGATTCAGGGTACCAAAAACATTCAGTACTTC.